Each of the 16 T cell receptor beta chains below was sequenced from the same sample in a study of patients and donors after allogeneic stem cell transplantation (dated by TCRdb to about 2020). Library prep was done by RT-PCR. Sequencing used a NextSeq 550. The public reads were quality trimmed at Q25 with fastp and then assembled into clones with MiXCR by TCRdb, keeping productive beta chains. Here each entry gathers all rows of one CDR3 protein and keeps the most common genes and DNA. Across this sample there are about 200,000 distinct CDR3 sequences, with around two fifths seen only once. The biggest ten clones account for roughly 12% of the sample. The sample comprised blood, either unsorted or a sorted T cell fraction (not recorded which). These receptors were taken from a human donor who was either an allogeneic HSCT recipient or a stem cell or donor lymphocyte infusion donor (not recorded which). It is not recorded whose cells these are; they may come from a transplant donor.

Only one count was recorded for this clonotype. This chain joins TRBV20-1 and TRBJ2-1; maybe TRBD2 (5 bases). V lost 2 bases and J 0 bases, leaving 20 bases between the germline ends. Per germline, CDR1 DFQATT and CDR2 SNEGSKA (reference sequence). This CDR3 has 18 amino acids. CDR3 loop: CSARKVGEGQSSYNEQFF. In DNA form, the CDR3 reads TGCAGTGCTAGAAAGGTTGGAGAGGGCCAGAGCTCCTACAATGAGCAGTTCTTC.

CDR3 sequence reads: CASSQDGGWQSRETQYF. The CDR3 nucleotides read TGCGCCAGCAGCCAAGATGGAGGGTGGCAGTCCCGGGAGACCCAGTACTTC. The chain recombines TRBV4-3 with TRBJ2-5; possibly TRBD2 for D (6 bases). This CDR3 region has 17 residues. Trimming pared 0 bases from V and 5 bases from J, leaving 19 bases between. Germline V gives CDR1 LGHNA, CDR2 YSLEER.

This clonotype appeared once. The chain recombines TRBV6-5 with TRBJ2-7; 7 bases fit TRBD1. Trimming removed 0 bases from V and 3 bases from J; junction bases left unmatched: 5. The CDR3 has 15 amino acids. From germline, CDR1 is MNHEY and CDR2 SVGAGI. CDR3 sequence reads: CASSYSTAGGYEQYF. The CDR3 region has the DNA TGTGCCAGCAGTTACTCGACGGCAGGGGGCTACGAGCAGTACTTC.

The chain's CDR3 is CASSSQGGNTGELFF. CDR3 sequence (DNA): TGTGCCAGCAGCTCCCAGGGGGGAAACACCGGGGAGCTGTTTTTT. V and J are TRBV7-9 and TRBJ2-2; tentative D call: TRBD1 (7 bases). The germline CDR1 and CDR2 sequences are SEHNR and FQNEAQ (reference sequence). V was trimmed by 4 bases and J by 2 bases, leaving 11 bases between them. The CDR3 runs 15 residues.

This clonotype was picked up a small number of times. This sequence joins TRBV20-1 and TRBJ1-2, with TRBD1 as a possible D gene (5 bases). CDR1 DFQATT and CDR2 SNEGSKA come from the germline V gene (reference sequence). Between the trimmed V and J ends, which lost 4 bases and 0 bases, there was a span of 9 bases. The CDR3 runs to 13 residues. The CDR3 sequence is CSANVGANYGYTF. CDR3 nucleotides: TGCAGTGCTAATGTGGGGGCTAACTATGGCTACACCTTC.

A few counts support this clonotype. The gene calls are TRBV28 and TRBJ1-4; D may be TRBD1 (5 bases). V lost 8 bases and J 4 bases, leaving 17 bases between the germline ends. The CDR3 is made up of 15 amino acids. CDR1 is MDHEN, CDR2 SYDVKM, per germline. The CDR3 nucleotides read TGTGCCAGCTCCCCCCGACAGTCCCGTAATGAAAAACTGTTTTTT. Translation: CASSPRQSRNEKLFF.

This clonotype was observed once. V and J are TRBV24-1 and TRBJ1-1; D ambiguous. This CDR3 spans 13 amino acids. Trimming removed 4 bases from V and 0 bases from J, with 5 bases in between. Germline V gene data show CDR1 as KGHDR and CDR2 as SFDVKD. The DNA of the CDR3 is TGTGCCACCAGTGACGGGGTGAACACTGAAGCTTTCTTT. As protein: CATSDGVNTEAFF.

The CDR3 sequence: CASSEKQGYTGELFF. CDR3 in DNA: TGTGCCAGCAGTGAAAAACAGGGGTACACCGGGGAGCTGTTTTTT. This chain uses TRBV6-1 with TRBJ2-2, with 7 bases matching TRBD1. Germline lookup yields CDR1 MNHNS and CDR2 SASEGT. CDR3 length equals 15 residues. Trimming took 2 bases from V and 3 from J; bases not matched to a gene: 3.

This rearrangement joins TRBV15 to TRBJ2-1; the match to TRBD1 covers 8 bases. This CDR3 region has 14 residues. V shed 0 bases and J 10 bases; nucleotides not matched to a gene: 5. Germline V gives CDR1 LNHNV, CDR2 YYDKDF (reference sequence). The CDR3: CATSRDGQGREQFF. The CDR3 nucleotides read TGTGCCACCAGCAGAGATGGACAGGGACGGGAGCAGTTCTTC. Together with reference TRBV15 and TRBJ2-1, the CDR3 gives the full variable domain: DAMVIQNPRYQVTQFGKPVTLSCSQTLNHNVMYWYQQKSSQAPKLLFHYYDKDFNNEADTPDNFQSRRPNTSFCFLDIRSPGLGDTAMYLCATSRDGQGREQFFGPGTRLTVL.

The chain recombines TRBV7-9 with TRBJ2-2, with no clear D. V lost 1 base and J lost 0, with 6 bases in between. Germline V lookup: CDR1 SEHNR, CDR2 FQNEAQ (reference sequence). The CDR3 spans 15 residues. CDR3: CASSLGGSNTGELFF. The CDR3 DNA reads TGTGCCAGCAGCTTAGGCGGATCGAACACCGGGGAGCTGTTTTTT.

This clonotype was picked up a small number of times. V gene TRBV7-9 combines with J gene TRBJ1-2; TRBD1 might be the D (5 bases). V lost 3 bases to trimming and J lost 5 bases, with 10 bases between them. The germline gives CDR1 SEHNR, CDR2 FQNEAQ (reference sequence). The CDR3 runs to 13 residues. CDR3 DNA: TGTGCCAGCAGCTTTGGGGGACGATATGGCTACACCTTC. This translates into CASSFGGRYGYTF. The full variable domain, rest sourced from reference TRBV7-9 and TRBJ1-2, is DTGVSQNPRHKITKRGQNVTFRCDPISEHNRLYWYRQTLGQGPEFLTYFQNEAQLEKSRLLSDRFSAERPKGSFSTLEIQRTEQGDSAMYLCASSFGGRYGYTFGSGTRLTVV.

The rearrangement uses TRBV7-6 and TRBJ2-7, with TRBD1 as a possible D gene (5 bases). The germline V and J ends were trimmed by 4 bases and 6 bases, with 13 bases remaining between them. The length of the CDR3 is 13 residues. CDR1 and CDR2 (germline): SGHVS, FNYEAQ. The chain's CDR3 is CASSSDQGAEQYF. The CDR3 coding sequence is TGTGCCAGCAGCTCTGACCAGGGTGCCGAGCAGTACTTC.

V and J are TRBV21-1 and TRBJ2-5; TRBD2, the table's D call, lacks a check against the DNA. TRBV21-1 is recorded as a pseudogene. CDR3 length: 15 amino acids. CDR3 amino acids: CASIALAPFQETQYF. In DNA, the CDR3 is TGTGCCAGCATCGCACTAGCGCCTTTTCAAGAGACCCAGTACTTC.

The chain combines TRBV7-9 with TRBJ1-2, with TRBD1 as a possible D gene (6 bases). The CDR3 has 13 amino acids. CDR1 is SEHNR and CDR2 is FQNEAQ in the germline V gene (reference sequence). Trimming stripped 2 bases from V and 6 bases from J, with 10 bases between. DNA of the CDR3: TGTGCCAGCAGCTTACCAGGGGACAATGGCTACACCTTC. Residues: CASSLPGDNGYTF.

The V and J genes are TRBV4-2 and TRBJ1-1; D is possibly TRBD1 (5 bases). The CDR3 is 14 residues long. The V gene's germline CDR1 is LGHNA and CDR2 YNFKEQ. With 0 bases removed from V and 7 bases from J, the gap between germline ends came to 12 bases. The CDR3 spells CASSQDSGGGEAFF. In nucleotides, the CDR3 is TGTGCCAGCAGCCAAGACTCTGGGGGAGGTGAAGCTTTCTTT.

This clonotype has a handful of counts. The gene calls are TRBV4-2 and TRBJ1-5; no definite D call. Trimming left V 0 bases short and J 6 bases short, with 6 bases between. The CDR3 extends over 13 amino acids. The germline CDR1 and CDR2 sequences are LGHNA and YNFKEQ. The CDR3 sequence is CASSQDISQPQHF. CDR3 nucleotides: TGTGCCAGCAGCCAAGATATCAGTCAGCCCCAGCATTTT.